This note documents a single T cell receptor (beta chain) sequence. Antigen unknown. From germline, CDR1 is SEHNR and CDR2 FQNEAQ (reference sequence). The CDR3 totals 12 residues. This record belongs to a study of blood T cells in healthy people across ages. General observations from the study: There were more naive CD4+ cells and higher diversity in long-lived donors than in aged donors.

Sample-barcoded 5' priming and a J-beta primer mix drove a second PCR of about 6 to 12 cycles. TCRdb reprocessed the 5' RACE reads with MiXCR, giving one entry per CDR3 protein. This table has about 680,000 distinct CDR3 sequences, around half appearing once. This sequence was found in a woman aged 55-70 years in good health. The V and J genes are TRBV7-9 and TRBJ2-1; D ambiguous. The better agreement between TRBJ2-7 and the DNA end casts doubt on the J call. Sequencing was done on a sample of blood. This CDR3 reads CASSLQNNEQYF. CDR3 bases: TGTGCCAGCAGCTTACAGAACAATGAGCAGTACTTC.